This TCR beta chain was captured by sequencing in a study of T cells after yellow fever vaccination. Across the whole study: Preparation of the low-cell-number fractions used SMART-Seq v4 Ultra Low Input.

Synthesis of TCR cDNA relied on 5'RACE template switching, which attached a universal primer site and UMIs. TCRdb reprocessed the 5' RACE reads with MiXCR, giving one entry per CDR3 protein. In the table there are tens of thousands of distinct CDR3 sequences, around 7.7% of which are singletons. V lost 6 bases, J lost 3 bases, and 18 bases lay in between. The germline V gene encodes CDR1 MNHNS and CDR2 SASEGT. This CDR3 contains 16 residues. To note about this clonotype: The antigen is not known.

Points from the study as a whole: Post-booster samples contained most primary-vaccination clones (approximately 95% CD4, around 89% CD8). Faster peaking, at day 5 versus 15, marked a secondary response that was weaker.

J is TRBJ2-1 and V is TRBV6-1; a possible D gene is TRBD2 (6 bases). The sequence came from a man aged 30-40 years who received the YFV17D yellow fever vaccine. The source was CD8+ T cells sorted from PBMCs, collected on the day of the yellow fever booster vaccination. The CDR3 nucleotides are TGTGCCAGCAGCACCGGGCCGCGACTAGACTACAATGAGCAGTTCTTC. It codes for CASSTGPRLDYNEQFF.